This is a list of T cell receptor beta chains from one sample in a study of cytomegalovirus exposure and HLA in healthy donors. Clones were sequenced by immunoSEQ multiplex PCR, and TCRdb holds only the in-frame ones, with some missing. The sample holds tens of thousands of clones; around 90% are singletons and the top ten take 2.1%. Sequenced sample: PBMCs. These receptors were taken from a man aged 30 to 45 in good health and CMV-seronegative. The CDR3 runs from the conserved cysteine through the conserved F or W. The D gene is left open where the match is weak. Part of the rows lack a size; the others show once, few, many or a class for expanded clones.

>TRBD1|NA|TRBV30|TRBJ1-2
TGTGCCTGGAGCACGGGACAGTTGATCTATGGCTACACCTTC
CAWSTGQLIYGYTF
>NA|NA|TRBV5-8|TRBJ1-1
TGTGCCAGCAGCTTGGAGCAGGGTGGAACTGAAGCTTTCTTT
CASSLEQGGTEAFF
>NA|NA|TRBV6-6|TRBJ1-2
TGTGCCAGCACTACCGCCGGGAAGATCTATGGCTACACCTTC
CASTTAGKIYGYTF
>TRBD2|once|TRBV4-2|TRBJ2-3
TGTGCCAGCAGCCAAGGACTAGCGGGAGCCGAAGATACGCAGTATTTT
CASSQGLAGAEDTQYF
>NA|once|TRBV11-2|TRBJ1-5
TGTGCCAGCAGCCTAGAGGGGCGGACGACCCAGCATTTT
CASSLEGRTTQHF
>NA|NA|TRBV7-9|TRBJ1-6
TGTGCCAGCAGCAGCGGACAGAGCTCCTATAATTCACCCCTCCACTTT
CASSSGQSSYNSPLHF
>TRBD2|NA|TRBV11-3|TRBJ2-2
TGTGCCAGCAGGAACTTAGCGGGGGGGTCCGGGGAGCTGTTTTTT
CASRNLAGGSGELFF
>TRBD2|NA|TRBV5-1|TRBJ2-7
TGCGCCAGCAGCCCGGGGGGAGCGTACGAGCAGTACTTC
CASSPGGAYEQYF
>TRBD1|NA|TRBV27|TRBJ1-1
TGTGCCAGCGGCTTCCAGGGGGCTGAAGCTTTCTTT
CASGFQGAEAFF
>NA|NA|TRBV5-4|TRBJ1-5
TGTGCCAGCAGCTTCTACAATCAGCCCCAGCATTTT
CASSFYNQPQHF
>TRBD1|NA|TRBV6-5|TRBJ2-2
TGTGCCAGCAGGACCGGGACAGGGGACACCGGGGAGCTGTTTTTT
CASRTGTGDTGELFF
>NA|NA|TRBV5-8|TRBJ1-1
TGTGCCAGCATCGACATACAGAACACTGAAGCTTTCTTT
CASIDIQNTEAFF
>TRBD1|NA|TRBV28|TRBJ1-5
TGTGCCAGCAGTTCCGGGACAGTTGTTTTCCAGCCCCAGCATTTT
CASSSGTVVFQPQHF
>NA|NA|TRBV7-2|TRBJ2-7
TGTGCCAGCAGCACCAGACAGGGAGGCGAGCAGTACTTC
CASSTRQGGEQYF
>TRBD1|NA|TRBV6-1|TRBJ2-3
TGTGCCAGCAGTAGGGACAGACACACAGATACGCAGTATTTT
CASSRDRHTDTQYF
>TRBD2|NA|TRBV10-2|TRBJ2-4
TGCGCCAGCAGGGTCACTAGCGGGGGGGAAAACATTCAGTACTTC
CASRVTSGGENIQYF
>NA|NA|TRBV28|TRBJ2-7
TGTGCCAGCAGTCCAATACGAGTCGGGTACGAGCAGTACTTC
CASSPIRVGYEQYF
>NA|NA|TRBV11-2|TRBJ2-1
TGTGCCAGCAGCTTAGCACTGTACAATGAGCAGTTCTTC
CASSLALYNEQFF
>NA|NA|TRBV5-1|TRBJ2-1
TGCGCCAGCAGCTTCGCGGGACGGAGTGGGGATGAGCAGTTCTTC
CASSFAGRSGDEQFF
>TRBD1|NA|TRBV27|TRBJ1-2
TGTGCCAGCAGTTTACTCCCGGACAGGGGGTTCTATGGCTACACCTTC
CASSLLPDRGFYGYTF
>NA|NA|TRBV11-2|TRBJ2-7
TGTGCCAGTAGATCCCCCTGGGGTGCGGGGGCCCGCTACGAGCAGTACTTC
CASRSPWGAGARYEQYF
>TRBD2|NA|TRBV9|TRBJ2-3
TGTGCCAGCAGCGCCCGGAGGGCTAGCGGGAGCACAGATACGCAGTATTTT
CASSARRASGSTDTQYF
>NA|NA|TRBV6-6|TRBJ1-5
TGTGCCAGCACCCGACAGGCTCAGCCCCAGCATTTT
CASTRQAQPQHF
>NA|NA|TRBV19|TRBJ1-3
TGTGCCAGTAGTTTCGGGATCGTAAACACCATATATTTT
CASSFGIVNTIYF
>TRBD1|NA|TRBV25-1|TRBJ1-5
TGTGCCAGCAGTGAAAGGACAGGGAGCAATCAGCCCCAGCATTTT
CASSERTGSNQPQHF
>TRBD2|NA|TRBV9|TRBJ2-1
TGTGCCAGCAGCGAGGGACTAGCGCTCTACAATGAGCAGTTCTTC
CASSEGLALYNEQFF
>NA|NA|TRBV15|TRBJ1-6
TGTGCCACCAGCACTCCAGGGTGGCATTCACCCCTCCACTTT
CATSTPGWHSPLHF
>TRBD1|NA|TRBV5-1|TRBJ2-7
TGCGCCAGCAGCTTTGACTGGGACAGGGTAGAGTTGGCCTACGAGCAGTACTTC
CASSFDWDRVELAYEQYF
>TRBD2|once|TRBV18|TRBJ2-3
TGTGCCAGCTCACCACCGGGTATACTAGCGGGGGCAGATACGCAGTATTTT
CASSPPGILAGADTQYF
>NA|NA|TRBV10-2|TRBJ2-2
TGCGCCAGCAGGACGGGACTCTACACCGGGGAGCTGTTTTTT
CASRTGLYTGELFF
>NA|NA|TRBV5-8|TRBJ1-2
TGTGCCAGCAGCTTGTTCGGGGGTCGGGATGGCTACACCTTC
CASSLFGGRDGYTF
>NA|NA|TRBV7-2|TRBJ2-1
TGTGCCAGCAGCTTAGATCCCCTAGCCCCCAAGGAGCAGTTCTTC
CASSLDPLAPKEQFF
>NA|NA|TRBV10-3|TRBJ2-2
TGTGCCATCAGCTTCCGCGACACTTCGAACACCGGGGAGCTGTTTTTT
CAISFRDTSNTGELFF
>NA|NA|TRBV18|TRBJ2-1
TGTGCCAGCTCACTCGTCGGGGAGCAGTTCTTC
CASSLVGEQFF
>TRBD1|NA|TRBV5-4|TRBJ2-7
TGTGCCAGCAGCTCGAAACAGGGGAACACCTACGAGCAGTACTTC
CASSSKQGNTYEQYF
>TRBD1|NA|TRBV11-2|TRBJ1-4
TGTGCCAGCAGCTCAAAATTTATTGGGACAGTTAATGAAAAACTGTTTTTT
CASSSKFIGTVNEKLFF
>NA|NA|TRBV30|TRBJ1-4
TGTGCCGGGCCGGACTCAACTAATGAAAAACTGTTTTTT
CAGPDSTNEKLFF
>TRBD1|NA|TRBV5-1|TRBJ1-3
TGCGCCAGCAGCGAGCCGGGACAGGGGGCTGGAAACACCATATATTTT
CASSEPGQGAGNTIYF
>TRBD2|NA|TRBV27|TRBJ2-2
TGTGCCAGCAGTTCGCTAGCGGATCCGAACACCGGGGAGCTGTTTTTT
CASSSLADPNTGELFF
>TRBD1|NA|TRBV2|TRBJ1-2
TGTGCCAGCAGGAATACAGGGGGCGCGGTATTAGGCTACACCTTC
CASRNTGGAVLGYTF
>TRBD1|NA|TRBV9|TRBJ1-2
TGTGCCAGCAGCGTAGATCCCGGGACAGGGGGCGGCTATGGCTACACCTTC
CASSVDPGTGGGYGYTF
>TRBD1|NA|TRBV5-5|TRBJ1-4
TGTGCCAGCAGCCTAGCTTACGGGACAGGGCAGGAAAAACTGTTTTTT
CASSLAYGTGQEKLFF
>NA|NA|TRBV11-2|TRBJ2-5
TGTGCCAGCAGCAGGAGGGGTCTGGTCGAGACCCAGTACTTC
CASSRRGLVETQYF
>NA|NA|TRBV5-1|TRBJ2-7
TGCGCCAGCAGCTTTCGACAGGTGGGCTACGAGCAGTACTTC
CASSFRQVGYEQYF
>NA|NA|TRBV6-1|TRBJ2-3
TGTGCCAGCAGCCTTGGTCGACTCACAGATACGCAGTATTTT
CASSLGRLTDTQYF